This entry lists 11 T cell receptor beta chains sequenced from one sample in a study of tissue T cells after allogeneic stem cell transplantation. The protocol was immunoSEQ multiplex PCR, while the TCRdb copy is restricted to in-frame clones and leaves out a portion. Altogether 7,000 to 9,500 clones are present, 36% being singletons, with the ten largest covering about 5%. The time point here: mouse harvest day 14 after allogeneic transplant. Each mouse received 10^7 T-cell-depleted marrow cells plus 10^6 splenic CD5+ T cells by tail vein. What was sequenced was skin. Source of these receptors: a female BALB/c mouse given C57BL/6 T cells with graft-versus-host disease after an allogeneic hematopoietic cell transplant.

This clone was detected a few times. The listed genes are named as in mouse. The CDR3 goes on 1 residue after the read ends, and that part is filled in from the germline J gene. This chain uses TRBV13-2 with TRBJ2-3; D is tentatively TRBD1 or TRBD2 (5 bases each). The germline V gene encodes CDR1 NNHNN and CDR2 SYGAGS (reference sequence). With 1 base removed from V and 3 bases from J, the gap between germline ends came to 12 bases. This CDR3 comprises 15 residues. The covered CDR3 bases are TGTGCCAGCGGTGATTTGGGGCGCGGAGCAGAAACGCTGTAT. It translates to CASGDLGRGAETLY. The whole CDR3 region reads CASGDLGRGAETLYF.

Details on this clone: Any gene name here is a mouse gene name. Coverage ceases 1 residue before the CDR3 finishes, and the germline J gene fills in the end. The gene calls are TRBV13-3 and TRBJ1-5, with 7 bases lining up with TRBD1. Germline V gene data show CDR1 as NNHDY and CDR2 as SYVADS. Unmatched junction bases numbered 2, after V lost 5 bases and J lost 0 bases. The CDR3 has 14 residues. CDR3 bases read: TGTGCCAGCAGCAGGGACAGTAACAACCAGGCTCCGCTT. Its translation: CASSRDSNNQAPL. The entire CDR3 is CASSRDSNNQAPLF.

A word on this clone: The listed genes are named as in mouse. The read terminates 1 residue before the CDR3 end, so the remaining end is supplied by the germline J gene. The rearrangement uses TRBV26 and TRBJ2-2; TRBD1 might be the D (5 bases). Germline CDR1 reads KGHPV; CDR2 reads FQNQEV (reference sequence). Trimming took 5 bases from V and 1 from J, leaving 8 bases between them. This CDR3 comprises 14 residues. CDR3 sequence: CASSVTENTGQLYF. The CDR3 bases that were read are TGTGCCAGCAGTGTGACAGAAAACACCGGGCAGCTCTAC.

The sample holds a few counts of this clone. Germline and genes: mouse. The read is 1 residue too short to cover the CDR3 end, so that end is filled in from the germline J gene. V is TRBV23 and J is TRBJ1-1; the table's D gene call, TRBD1, was not cross checked with the DNA. The CDR3 spans 15 residues. Germline V CDR1 and CDR2: KGHTA, FQNQQP. The sequenced part of the CDR3 DNA is TGCTCCAGCAGTCAATCTTTCAAAGCAAACACAGAAGTCTTC. Protein: CSSSQSFKANTEVF. In full, the CDR3 reads CSSSQSFKANTEVFF.

This clone counts as medium-sized (0.01 to 0.1%). Gene names refer to mouse genes. With the read ending 1 residue before the CDR3 end, the germline J gene is used to fill in that end. The V call is TRBV16, the J call TRBJ2-1; 9 positions agree with TRBD1. Germline V gene data show CDR1 as SGHSA and CDR2 as FRNQAP. CDR3 length: 15 residues. V lost 1 base and J lost 9; bases outside the gene matches: 7. The covered CDR3 bases are TGTGCAAGCAGCTTAGTCGGGACAGGGAGGGGTGAGCAGTTC. This translates into CASSLVGTGRGEQF. The entire CDR3 sequence reads CASSLVGTGRGEQFF.

As regards this clone: These gene names are mouse names. The DNA ends 1 residue before the CDR3 does, and the rest of the CDR3 is filled in from the germline J gene. The gene calls are TRBV26 and TRBJ1-4, with 9 nucleotides matching TRBD1. The trim removed 2 bases at V and 2 bases at J, leaving 3 bases unmatched. CDR3 length: 16 residues. Germline CDR1 and CDR2: KGHPV and FQNQEV (reference sequence). The CDR3 loop is CASSLVGTGSNERLFF. The sequenced CDR3 bases are TGTGCCAGCAGTCTGGTAGGGACAGGGTCCAACGAAAGATTATTT.

In its sample, this clone was seen a few times. Gene names follow the mouse nomenclature. With the read ending 1 residue before the CDR3 end, the germline J gene is used to fill in that end. The chain is built from TRBV26 and TRBJ1-2, with TRBD1 as a possible D gene (6 bases). The CDR3 sequence is 12 residues long. From germline, CDR1 is KGHPV and CDR2 FQNQEV (reference sequence). The V gene lost 4 bases and the J gene lost 10 bases, with 13 bases spanning the gap. The part of the CDR3 DNA that was read is TGTGCCAGCAGTCCATGGACAGCCCCCTACACC. This sequence encodes CASSPWTAPYT. In full, the CDR3 is CASSPWTAPYTF.

Regarding this clone: Gene names refer to mouse genes. The read is 1 residue too short to cover the CDR3 end, so that end is filled in from the germline J gene. The chain links TRBV23 to TRBJ1-5; the D segment call TRBD1 is taken from the table without a DNA check. The CDR3 is 13 amino acids. Germline V gene sequence: CDR1 KGHTA, CDR2 FQNQQP. The CDR3 here is CSSSPQGGQAPLF. CDR3 bases read: TGCTCCAGCAGTCCCCAGGGAGGCCAGGCTCCGCTT.

Regarding this clone: Gene names follow the mouse nomenclature. The missing CDR3 end, 1 residue past where the read stops, is filled in from the germline J gene. The chain joins TRBV1 to TRBJ2-3; D may be TRBD1 or TRBD2 (5 bases each). This CDR3 spans 13 amino acids. Per germline, CDR1 NSQYPW and CDR2 LRSPGD (reference sequence). V was pared by 2 bases and J by 6 bases, with 9 bases between. The part of the CDR3 DNA that was read is TGCACCTGCAGTGCACGGGGGACCGAAACGCTGTAT. It codes for CTCSARGTETLY. The full CDR3 is CTCSARGTETLYF.

A remark on this clone: Gene and germline names: mouse. The CDR3 goes on 1 residue after the read ends, and that part is filled in from the germline J gene. The V call is TRBV3, the J call TRBJ1-4, with D uncertain. Trimming stripped 2 bases from V and 0 bases from J, with 4 bases between. CDR3 length: 14 residues. Germline V gives CDR1 SNHLY, CDR2 FYNGKV (reference sequence). The CDR3 bases that were read are TGTGCCAGCAGCTTAAGAGTTTCCAACGAAAGATTATTT. This codes for CASSLRVSNERLF. The entire CDR3 sequence reads CASSLRVSNERLFF.

In the case of this clone: Genes here carry mouse names. The read falls 1 residue short of the CDR3 end, and the missing part is taken from the germline J gene. This chain uses TRBV5 with TRBJ1-2, with TRBD1 as a possible D gene (5 bases). This CDR3 is built from 15 residues. Germline V lookup: CDR1 LGHNA, CDR2 YNLKQL (reference sequence). V gave up 4 bases and J gave up 0 bases, with 12 bases separating them. The sequenced part of the CDR3 DNA is TGTGCCAGCAGCCCACCGGGACGAGCAAACTCCGACTACACC. This gives the protein CASSPPGRANSDYT. The complete CDR3 protein is CASSPPGRANSDYTF.